The sequence of this T cell receptor (beta chain) was determined in a study of cytomegalovirus exposure and HLA in healthy donors. Study-level results: Common viral pathogens seemed to be connected with several of the most significant clusters, according to a later analysis.

Comment on this clone: Its target is not known. One end of the junction varies from germline; a read error may be responsible.

Germline loops: CDR1 MGHRA, CDR2 YSYEKL. The CDR3 contains 15 residues. Vbeta (60) and Jbeta (13) primers were used in the PCR. Only in-frame clones appear in the TCRdb table, and some are missing; sequencing was by immunoSEQ multiplex PCR. The repertoire holds 150,000 to 200,000 clones, with roughly 75% as singletons. The sequence was collected from a male donor in good health and CMV-seronegative. The chain uses TRBV4-1 and TRBJ1-1; D may be TRBD1 (6 bases). The sequenced sample was PBMCs. The CDR3 bases are TGCGCCAGCAACATCAGGGGAGGGGAGAACACTGAATCTTTCTTT. It encodes CASNIRGGENTESFF.